The 24 T cell receptor beta chains reported below all come from one sample, sequenced in a study of response to subunit inactivated influenza vaccine. TCRdb fed the RT-PCR reads into MiXCR, producing one record per CDR3 protein. The repertoire holds fewer than 650,000 distinct CDR3 sequences, with roughly 13% as singletons. The specimen was PBMCs from blood, collected 40 to 50 days after vaccination. The origin of the receptors is a man aged 50 to 59 who received an inactivated influenza vaccine.

About this clonotype itself: As the CDR3 is not closed by the conserved phenylalanine or tryptophan, this likely results from a read error. The chain employs TRBV6-2 or TRBV6-3 and TRBJ2-1, with 8 bases fitting TRBD2. V lost 6 bases and J lost 6; bases outside the gene matches: 4. CDR1 and CDR2 (germline): MNHEY, SVGEGT. There are 13 residues in the CDR3. The CDR3 protein is CASSGGAPNEQFL. The CDR3 region has the DNA TGTGCCAGCAGCGGGGGGGCACCCAATGAGCAGTTCCTC.

The chain joins TRBV4-3 to TRBJ2-2, with D tentatively TRBD1 or TRBD2 (5 bases each). Germline lookup yields CDR1 LGHNA and CDR2 YSLEER. The CDR3 runs to 14 residues. Trimming took off 4 bases at V and 6 bases at J, with 12 bases between the two ends. The CDR3 nucleotides are TGCGCCAGCAGCCGAGGGGCGACATCCGGGGAGCTGTTTTTT. As protein: CASSRGATSGELFF.

The chain joins TRBV11-2 to TRBJ2-4; D is undetermined. CDR1 and CDR2 from the germline V gene are SGHAT and FQNNGV. The CDR3 extends over 11 amino acids. V was pared by 1 base and J by 11 bases, with 6 bases between. CDR3: CASSLGSFQYF. The CDR3 DNA is TGTGCCAGCAGCTTAGGTAGCTTTCAGTACTTC.

J is TRBJ2-1 and V is TRBV7-2; TRBD2 matches at 11 bases. CDR3 length equals 15 residues. J gave up 6 bases and V 5 bases, and 6 bases lay outside the gene matches. CDR1 and CDR2 (germline): SGHTA, FQGNSA. The CDR3 coding sequence is TGTGCCAGCAGCCTTAGCGGGGGGGTTCTCAATGAGCAGTTCTTC. As protein: CASSLSGGVLNEQFF.

This clonotype was seen a handful of times. The chain employs TRBV7-2 and TRBJ2-7; TRBD1 aligns across 7 bases. Germline CDR1 is SGHTA and CDR2 is FQGNSA. Trimming at V came to 1 base and at J to 9 bases, leaving 3 bases not matched to a gene. There are 12 residues in the CDR3. CDR3 sequence (DNA): TGTGCCAGCAGCTTAGAGACAGGGAGGCAGTACTTC. Protein: CASSLETGRQYF.

This clonotype was observed many times. The chain employs TRBV29-1 and TRBJ2-1, with 14 bases aligning to TRBD2. The ends lost 7 bases at V and 15 bases at J; junction bases unmatched: 5. Germline-derived CDR1 and CDR2 are SQVTM and ANQGSEA. This CDR3 region has 11 residues. The CDR3 DNA follows: TGCAGCGCGACTAGCGGGAGGGCCCCGTTCTTC. Amino acid sequence: CSATSGRAPFF.

This clonotype was seen a handful of times. The chain combines TRBV7-2 with TRBJ2-7, with TRBD2 matching over 8 bases. V lost 5 bases to trimming and J lost 2 bases; unmatched junction nucleotides: 5. The CDR3 runs 14 residues. Germline V CDR1 and CDR2: SGHTA, FQGNSA. The CDR3 here is CASSQRGPTYEQYF. The CDR3 DNA reads as TGTGCCAGCAGCCAGCGGGGGCCTACCTACGAGCAGTACTTC.

This clonotype was counted at least ten times. This chain links TRBV2 with TRBJ1-1; TRBD1 matches at 7 bases. The V gene end was trimmed by 4 bases and the J gene end by 0 bases; junction bases not matched to a gene: 2. Germline V gives CDR1 SNHLY, CDR2 FYNNEI. The CDR3 is made up of 14 amino acids. The DNA of the CDR3 is TGTGCCAGCAGTGGACAGGGACTGAACACTGAAGCTTTCTTT. The encoded protein is CASSGQGLNTEAFF.

This clonotype was observed many times. The genes are TRBV12-3 or TRBV12-4 and TRBJ2-1; TRBD2 matches at 13 bases. The CDR3 runs 16 residues. Unmatched junction bases numbered 6, after V lost 4 bases and J lost 6 bases. DNA for the CDR3: TGTGCCAGCAGTTCCACTGGACTAGCGGGAGTCAATGAGCAGTTCTTC. Amino acids: CASSSTGLAGVNEQFF.

This clonotype was observed at least ten times. The chain has TRBV7-2 and TRBJ2-7; D is ambiguous. The V end was cut by 1 base, the J end by 2 bases, with 9 bases between. Germline V gene sequence: CDR1 SGHTA, CDR2 FQGNSA. This CDR3 is built from 14 residues. The CDR3 DNA reads TGTGCCAGCAGCTTAGGGGCCAGTCCCTACGAGCAGTACTTC. Its protein product is CASSLGASPYEQYF.

This chain's CDR3 is CASRGTGYTDTQYF. The CDR3 region has the DNA TGCGCCAGCAGAGGGACAGGGTACACAGATACGCAGTATTTT. V and J are TRBV5-1 and TRBJ2-3, with 9 bases aligning to TRBD1. V lost 5 bases and J lost 2; bases outside the gene matches: 3. CDR1 and CDR2 (germline): SGHRS, YFSETQ. There are 14 residues in the CDR3.

The gene calls are TRBV28 and TRBJ2-7, with 16 bases matching TRBD2. V dropped 6 bases and J dropped 0; count of bases not matched to a gene: 5. Germline V CDR1 and CDR2: MDHEN, SYDVKM. This CDR3 contains 17 residues. The CDR3 region is CASRTGTSGRASYEQYF. The CDR3 region has the DNA TGTGCCAGCAGAACCGGGACTAGCGGGAGGGCCTCCTACGAGCAGTACTTC.

The chain links TRBV28 to TRBJ2-7; the D is unclear. Trimming took off 1 base at V and 2 bases at J, with 12 bases between the two ends. This CDR3 comprises 15 residues. Germline V lookup: CDR1 MDHEN, CDR2 SYDVKM. CDR3 nucleotides: TGTGCCAGCAGTTTATCCCCAGACCGACCCTACGAGCAGTACTTC. It yields the protein CASSLSPDRPYEQYF. The full variable domain, completed using reference TRBV28 and TRBJ2-7, is DVKVTQSSRYLVKRTGEKVFLECVQDMDHENMFWYRQDPGLGLRLIYFSYDVKMKEKGDIPEGYSVSREKKERFSLILESASTNQTSMYLCASSLSPDRPYEQYFGPGTRLTVT.

The chain joins TRBV12-3 or TRBV12-4 to TRBJ2-1; 13 bases map to TRBD2. The CDR3 sequence is 14 residues long. Trimming at V came to 5 bases and at J to 10 bases, leaving 5 bases not matched to a gene. The CDR3 nucleotides are TGTGCCAGCAGTCATGGGACTAGCGGGAACGAGCAGTTCTTC. This gives the protein CASSHGTSGNEQFF.

V is TRBV4-3 and J is TRBJ2-7; 11 bases agree with TRBD2. Germline values: CDR1 LGHNA, CDR2 YSLEER. V lost 5 bases to trimming and J lost 2 bases; unmatched junction nucleotides: 5. The CDR3 is 15 amino acids. The CDR3 is CASSTRLAGTYEQYF. In DNA form, the CDR3 reads TGCGCCAGCAGCACCCGACTAGCGGGAACCTACGAGCAGTACTTC.

This chain joins TRBV20-1 and TRBJ1-5; D is perhaps TRBD1 (5 bases). The V and J ends lost 6 bases and 1 base respectively, with 19 bases between them. CDR1 is DFQATT and CDR2 is SNEGSKA in the germline V gene (reference sequence). This CDR3 contains 16 residues. The CDR3 is CSAQGRGRRSNQPQHF. As DNA, the CDR3 is TGCAGTGCCCAGGGTCGGGGGAGGAGAAGCAATCAGCCCCAGCATTTT.

In this sample, this clonotype turned up a few times. This sequence joins TRBV5-1 and TRBJ1-2; TRBD1 matches 10 bases. This CDR3 is built from 15 residues. The V segment lost 1 base and the J segment 6 bases; nucleotides outside the gene matches: 6. The germline CDR1 and CDR2 sequences are SGHRS and YFSETQ. CDR3: CASSLWTGGSNGYTF. In DNA form, the CDR3 reads TGCGCCAGCAGCTTGTGGACAGGGGGATCTAATGGCTACACCTTC.

V is TRBV7-9 and J is TRBJ2-3; D possibly uses TRBD1 or TRBD2 (6 bases each). The CDR3 is made up of 15 amino acids. Germline V lookup: CDR1 SEHNR, CDR2 FQNEAQ (reference sequence). Deletions cut 1 base from V and 3 bases from J, with 11 bases between. Here the CDR3 DNA reads TGTGCCAGCAGCTTAGACAGGAGGGGGACAGATACGCAGTATTTT. It encodes CASSLDRRGTDTQYF.

This clonotype was seen a few times. This chain joins TRBV15 and TRBJ2-5; 10 bases line up with TRBD2. Germline trimming cut 1 base from V and 2 bases from J; bases unmatched to any gene: 1. Germline V gene sequence: CDR1 LNHNV, CDR2 YYDKDF (reference sequence). This CDR3 is built from 15 residues. CDR3 protein: CATSRVLAGQETQYF. CDR3 sequence (DNA): TGTGCCACCAGCAGAGTACTAGCGGGGCAAGAGACCCAGTACTTC.

This clonotype occurred a few times. The chain uses TRBV6-2 or TRBV6-3 and TRBJ2-2; no firm D call. The CDR3 runs to 16 residues. Trimming took 2 bases from V and 4 from J, leaving 14 bases between them. Germline V CDR1 and CDR2: MNHEY, SVGEGT. CDR3 bases: TGTGCCAGCAGTTACCACCCCGCTAAGAGCACCGGGGAGCTGTTTTTT. Protein sequence: CASSYHPAKSTGELFF.

This clonotype was detected ten times or more. V gene TRBV7-3 combines with J gene TRBJ2-7, with 7 bases matching TRBD1. This CDR3 has 13 amino acids. Germline-derived CDR1 and CDR2 are SGHTA and FQGTGA. The ends lost 5 bases at V and 3 bases at J; junction bases unmatched: 4. The CDR3 DNA follows: TGTGCCAGCAGCGCCTCAGGGGGCTACGAGCAGTACTTC. It specifies CASSASGGYEQYF. Based on the CDR3 plus reference TRBV7-3 and TRBJ2-7, the full variable domain is GAGVSQTPSNKVTEKGKYVELRCDPISGHTALYWYRQSLGQGPEFLIYFQGTGAADDSGLPNDRFFAVRPEGSVSTLKIQRTERGDSAVYLCASSASGGYEQYFGPGTRLTVT.

This clonotype was picked up a small number of times. Here the CDR3 reads CAIGTGPNTGELFF. In nucleotides, the CDR3 is TGTGCCATCGGCACAGGACCGAACACCGGGGAGCTGTTTTTT. The J gene is TRBJ2-2, the V gene TRBV10-3, with D possibly matching TRBD1 (5 bases). Trimming took off 8 bases at V and 0 bases at J, with 10 bases between the two ends. Germline V gene data show CDR1 as ENHRY and CDR2 as SYGVKD. The CDR3 is made up of 14 amino acids.

V is TRBV30 and J is TRBJ2-3; D may be TRBD2 (6 bases). Germline CDR1 GTSNPN, CDR2 SVGIG (reference sequence). The CDR3 covers 14 residues. Between the trimmed V and J ends, which lost 0 bases and 2 bases, there was a span of 9 bases. The chain's CDR3 is CAWSVLAFTDTQYF. In DNA, the CDR3 is TGTGCCTGGAGTGTACTAGCCTTCACAGATACGCAGTATTTT. The full variable domain, in which reference TRBV30 and TRBJ2-3 provide the parts outside the CDR3, is SQTIHQWPATLVQPVGSPLSLECTVEGTSNPNLYWYRQAAGRGLQLLFYSVGIGQISSEVPQNLSASRPQDRQFILSSKKLLLSDSGFYLCAWSVLAFTDTQYFGPGTRLTVL.

This clonotype appeared a few times. This chain connects TRBV27 to TRBJ2-5; TRBD2 aligns across 11 bases. Unmatched junction bases numbered 7, after V lost 5 bases and J lost 5 bases. The CDR3 is made up of 15 amino acids. Germline CDR1 is MNHEY and CDR2 is SMNVEV (reference sequence). DNA of the CDR3: TGTGCCAGCAGTCCCCGGCTAGCGGGGGGCGAGACCCAGTACTTC. This encodes CASSPRLAGGETQYF.